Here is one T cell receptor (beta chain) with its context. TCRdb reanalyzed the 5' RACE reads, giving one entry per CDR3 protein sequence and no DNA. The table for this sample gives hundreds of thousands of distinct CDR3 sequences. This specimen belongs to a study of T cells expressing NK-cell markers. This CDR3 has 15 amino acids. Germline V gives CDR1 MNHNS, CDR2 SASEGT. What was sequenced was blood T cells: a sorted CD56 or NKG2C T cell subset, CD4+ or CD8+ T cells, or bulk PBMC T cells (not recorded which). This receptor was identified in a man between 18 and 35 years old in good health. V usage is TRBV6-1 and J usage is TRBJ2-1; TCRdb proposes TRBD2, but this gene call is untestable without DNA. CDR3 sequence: CASRVGQNPPYEQFF.